This is a list of T cell receptor beta chains from one sample in a study of OX40 agonist ivuxolimab in advanced cancers. Only in-frame clones appear in the TCRdb table, and some are missing; sequencing was by immunoSEQ multiplex PCR. The sample shows roughly 20,000 clones, roughly 84% of them seen only once. Material: CD4+ or CD8+ T cells sorted from blood, obtained in a trial of the OX40 agonist ivuxolimab. The receptors derive from an adult with an advanced solid tumor such as melanoma, head and neck, liver or kidney cancer. The CDR3 runs from the conserved cysteine through the conserved F or W. A D gene is named only where the DNA matches it firmly. Clone size is given for some rows only: seen once, a few or many times, or a class if the clone is expanded.

v_call	d_call	j_call	clone_size	cdr3_nt	cdr3_aa
TRBV30	NA	TRBJ1-6	NA	TGTGCCTGGAGTTTAAATTCACCCCTCCACTTT	CAWSLNSPLHF
TRBV11-2	NA	TRBJ2-7	NA	TGTGCCAGCAGCTTAGCCGGAGGACGGACTCCCCCGTACGAGCAGTACTTC	CASSLAGGRTPPYEQYF
TRBV5-1	TRBD2	TRBJ2-2	NA	TGCGCCAGCAGCTTGGCCCCTAGCGGGGTGAACACCGGGGAGCTGTTTTTT	CASSLAPSGVNTGELFF
TRBV28	TRBD1	TRBJ1-4	NA	TGTGCCAGCAGCATCGGGACAGGGGTTGAAAAACTGTTTTTT	CASSIGTGVEKLFF
TRBV6-1	NA	TRBJ2-7	NA	TGTGCCAGCAGGCGGGGACAGAACTACGAGCAGTACTTC	CASRRGQNYEQYF
TRBV2	NA	TRBJ2-5	NA	TGTGCCAGCACTGAGGGGATAGGGACCCAGTACTTC	CASTEGIGTQYF
TRBV7-3	TRBD1	TRBJ2-7	NA	TGTGCCAGCAGCCTGGACAGGGAGGACGAGCAGTACTTC	CASSLDREDEQYF
TRBV28	TRBD1	TRBJ2-7	NA	TGTGCCAGCAGTTCCTCCCTCACAGGGGACTACGAGCAGTACTTC	CASSSSLTGDYEQYF
TRBV28	NA	TRBJ2-1	once	TGTGCCAGCAGTTTATGGTTTGCTTACAATGAGCAGTTCTTC	CASSLWFAYNEQFF
TRBV6-6	TRBD1	TRBJ2-7	NA	TGTGCCAGCAGTTTTCAAACAGGGGGCGGCTACGAGCAGTACTTC	CASSFQTGGGYEQYF